This T cell receptor beta chain was recovered during a study of T-cell reconstitution after alpha-beta-depleted transplantation in children. Molecular barcoding with unique molecular identifiers was used for the TCRbeta library. Via MiXCR, TCRdb re-called the PCR reads, giving one row per CDR3 protein. This sample has 440,000 or so distinct CDR3 sequences, with around 9.9% found just once. Germline CDR1 and CDR2: SGHRS and YFSETQ. The CDR3 is made up of 16 amino acids. This clonotype was detected ten times or more. Germline and junction disagree at one end, which may indicate a read error. The V and J genes are TRBV5-1 and TRBJ2-1, with 13 bases matching TRBD2. The sequences come from PBMCs from the stem cell graft donor, collected from the stem cell graft. The TCR sequence derives from a human donor who donated a stem cell graft to a child with acute myeloid leukemia. The CDR3 nucleotides read TGCGCCAGTAGCTTGACTAGCGGGAGGATTGTCAATGAGCAGTTCTTC. Its protein is CASSLTSGRIVNEQFF.